The clone carrying this T cell receptor beta chain turned up a few times. Via MiXCR, TCRdb re-called the 5' RACE reads, giving one row per CDR3 protein. In the table there are a few hundred thousand distinct CDR3 sequences, 6.8% of which are singletons. The data are from a study of T cells after yellow fever vaccination. Looking at the study overall: SMART-Seq v4 Ultra Low Input served to prepare low-cell-number fractions.

CDR1 is SGHDT, CDR2 YYEEEE, per germline. This CDR3 is 15 amino acids long. J gave up 1 base and V 4 bases, and 7 bases lay outside the gene matches. The chain employs TRBV5-6 and TRBJ2-5, with 7 nucleotides matching TRBD2. This specimen was PBMCs, taken approximately 40 days after the first yellow fever vaccination. The source is a man younger than 30 who received the YFV17D yellow fever vaccine. CDR3 protein: CASSPLGGSQETQYF. CDR3 sequence (DNA): TGTGCCAGCAGCCCGCTGGGGGGGTCCCAAGAGACCCAGTACTTC. Full variable domain (outside the CDR3, taken from reference TRBV5-6 and TRBJ2-5): DAGVTQSPTHLIKTRGQQVTLRCSPKSGHDTVSWYQQALGQGPQFIFQYYEEEERQRGNFPDRFSGHQFPNYSSELNVNALLLGDSALYLCASSPLGGSQETQYFGPGTRLLVL.